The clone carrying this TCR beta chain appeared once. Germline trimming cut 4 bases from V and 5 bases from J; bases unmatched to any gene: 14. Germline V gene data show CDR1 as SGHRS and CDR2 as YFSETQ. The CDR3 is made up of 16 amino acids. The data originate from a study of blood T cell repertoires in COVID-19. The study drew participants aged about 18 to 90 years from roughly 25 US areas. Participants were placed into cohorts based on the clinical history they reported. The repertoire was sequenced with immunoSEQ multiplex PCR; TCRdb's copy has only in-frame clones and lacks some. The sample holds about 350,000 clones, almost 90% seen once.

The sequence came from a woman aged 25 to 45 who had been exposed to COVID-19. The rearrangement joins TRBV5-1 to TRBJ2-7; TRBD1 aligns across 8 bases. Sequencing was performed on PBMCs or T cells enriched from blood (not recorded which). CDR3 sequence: CASSTPPGQAQDEQYF. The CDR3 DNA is TGCGCCAGCAGCACGCCGCCGGGACAGGCCCAGGACGAGCAGTACTTC.